This T cell receptor beta chain was recovered during a study of blood T cell repertoires in COVID-19. Study-level background: Spain, Italy and the United States supplied samples that represented acute and convalescent COVID-19.

In the original workflow: Nucleated cell number was recorded as an estimate derived from reference gene primer amplification. Using immunoSEQ multiplex PCR, the repertoire was profiled, and TCRdb retains in-frame clones only, with some absent. V, J and clone size are those of that table, while D and trimming were read from the DNA. The repertoire holds about 130,000 clones, about 84% seen once, with 12% in the top ten. Per the germline V gene, CDR1 is MGHDK and CDR2 is SYGVNS. V gave up 1 base and J gave up 0 bases, with 9 bases separating them. CDR3 size: 16 residues. The sample consisted of peripheral blood. This sequence was found in a woman aged 55-70 years with acute or convalescent COVID-19. The chain joins TRBV25-1 to TRBJ1-4, with a weak D call TRBD1 (6 bases). As DNA, the CDR3 is TGTGCCAGCAGTGAATCCTGGACAGCAACTAATGAAAAACTGTTTTTT. It yields the protein CASSESWTATNEKLFF.